These T cell receptor beta chains were read from a single sample in a study of cytomegalovirus exposure and HLA in healthy donors. Measured with immunoSEQ multiplex PCR; TCRdb has only the in-frame clones, and not every one. The table has about 130,000 clones, around 79% seen once. The sample consisted of PBMCs. The receptors here all came from a woman in her thirties or forties in good health and CMV-seropositive. The CDR3 runs from the conserved cysteine through the conserved F or W. D genes are given only for firm matches. Some rows mark clone size as missing; the rest say once, few, many or name a class of expanded clone.

CDR3 DNA | CDR3 protein | clone size | V gene | D gene | CDR3 length | J gene
TGTGCCAGCACCACGGGACAGGGGGGCAAATATGGCTACACCTTC | CASTTGQGGKYGYTF | - | TRBV28 | TRBD1 | 15 | TRBJ1-2
TGTGCCAGCAGTGAAGGTCAGGGGGGCTCTGGAAACACCATATATTTT | CASSEGQGGSGNTIYF | - | TRBV6-1 | TRBD1 | 16 | TRBJ1-3
TGCGCCAGCAGCGGAGGGACAGGGGGAGCCTATGGCTACACCTTC | CASSGGTGGAYGYTF | - | TRBV5-1 | TRBD1 | 15 | TRBJ1-2
TGCGCCAGCAGCTTTTCAGGACTAGCGGGAGGTGGCGGGGAGCTGTTTTTT | CASSFSGLAGGGGELFF | - | TRBV5-1 | TRBD2 | 17 | TRBJ2-2
TGTGCCAGCAGCAAGCCGACAGGGTCAGGCGAGCAGTACTTC | CASSKPTGSGEQYF | once | TRBV11-2 | TRBD1 | 14 | TRBJ2-7
TGTGCCAGCAGGTGGGGCCTAGGGAAAACCTACGAGCAGTACTTC | CASRWGLGKTYEQYF | - | TRBV7-2 | - | 15 | TRBJ2-7
TGCGCCAGCAGCTTGGGTTTGGGGGCCTATGGCTACACCTTC | CASSLGLGAYGYTF | - | TRBV5-1 | - | 14 | TRBJ1-2
TGTGCCAGCAGCCCCCGTTTAAGCGGGAGAGCCGGGGAGCTGTTTTTT | CASSPRLSGRAGELFF | - | TRBV13 | TRBD2 | 16 | TRBJ2-2
TGTGCCAGCAGTGATGACGGGCGGGGCAGGACAAAGTATAGCAATCAGCCCCAGCATTTT | CASSDDGRGRTKYSNQPQHF | - | TRBV6-4 | - | 20 | TRBJ1-5
TGTGCCAGCAGCTTGGACAGCCTCCTGAACACTGAAGCTTTCTTT | CASSLDSLLNTEAFF | - | TRBV11-1 | - | 15 | TRBJ1-1
TGTGCCAGTAGGCCTTTGGGACAGGGGACCTCTGGAAACACCATATATTTT | CASRPLGQGTSGNTIYF | few | TRBV19 | TRBD1 | 17 | TRBJ1-3
TGTGCCAGCAGCCGTCAGGGGTTATCCGCTAATGAGTACTTC | CASSRQGLSANEYF | - | TRBV6-5 | - | 14 | TRBJ2-7
TGTGCCAGCAGCGTAGAGCGGGAAGTAGATGAGCAGTTCTTC | CASSVEREVDEQFF | - | TRBV9 | TRBD2 | 14 | TRBJ2-1
TGTGCCAGCATTCCCTCTACTACTGGGGCCAACGTCCTGACTTTC | CASIPSTTGANVLTF | - | TRBV28 | - | 15 | TRBJ2-6
TGTGCCAGCAAATCCGGACTAGCGCCCCAAGAGACCCAGTACTTC | CASKSGLAPQETQYF | - | TRBV6-5 | TRBD2 | 15 | TRBJ2-5
TGTGCCAGCAGCACCCTAGCGGGGGGTAAAGAGACCCAGTACTTC | CASSTLAGGKETQYF | - | TRBV7-9 | TRBD2 | 15 | TRBJ2-5
TGTGCCAGCAGCCTCCGGGGGGGGAGCTCCTACAATGAGCAGTTCTTC | CASSLRGGSSYNEQFF | - | TRBV5-4 | TRBD2 | 16 | TRBJ2-1
TGTGCCAGCAGTGAAAGGGGTCCTATGAACACTGAAGCTTTCTTT | CASSERGPMNTEAFF | - | TRBV2 | - | 15 | TRBJ1-1
TGCAGTGCTAGGGCAGCGTGGGGCTACACCTTC | CSARAAWGYTF | - | TRBV20-1 | - | 11 | TRBJ1-2
TGTGCCAGCAGTACACAGGGGGATTACACCGGGGAGCTGTTTTTT | CASSTQGDYTGELFF | - | TRBV28 | TRBD1 | 15 | TRBJ2-2
TGTGCCAGCAGCCCTGGGACAGTGCCTGGCTACACCTTC | CASSPGTVPGYTF | few | TRBV7-2 | TRBD1 | 13 | TRBJ1-2
TGTGCCAGCAGTAGAGCCGGGACAGGGGGGCATGAGCAGTTCTTC | CASSRAGTGGHEQFF | - | TRBV28 | TRBD1 | 15 | TRBJ2-1
TGTGCCAGCAGCTTTAGCGGGAGGGAGAAGGAGCAGTACTTC | CASSFSGREKEQYF | few | TRBV7-2 | TRBD2 | 14 | TRBJ2-7
TGTGCCAGTAGTATACGTTCGGGTGGGGCCCCGTGGCCCCAGCATTTT | CASSIRSGGAPWPQHF | - | TRBV19 | - | 16 | TRBJ1-5
TGTGCCAGCAGTGACATGGGGAGGAGATTCTATGGCTACACCTTC | CASSDMGRRFYGYTF | once | TRBV6-1 | - | 15 | TRBJ1-2
TGTGCCAGCAGCTTAGCGCCGGGGATGTCCGGGGAGCTGTTTTTT | CASSLAPGMSGELFF | - | TRBV7-8 | - | 15 | TRBJ2-2
TGTGCCAGCAGTCAGGGGTTGGGCAATCAGCCCCAGCATTTT | CASSQGLGNQPQHF | once | TRBV6-1 | - | 14 | TRBJ1-5
TGTGCCAGCAGCTTGCATGGGGCGACCAGGGGATCCTCTGGAAACACCATATATTTT | CASSLHGATRGSSGNTIYF | - | TRBV11-1 | - | 19 | TRBJ1-3
TGTGCCAGCGCGCGTCTTAGCTCTGGGGCCAACGTCCTGACTTTC | CASARLSSGANVLTF | - | TRBV27 | - | 15 | TRBJ2-6
TGTGCCAGCAGCTTAGGCCTCAGGCGGGAGAGGGGCCAAGAGACCCAGTACTTC | CASSLGLRRERGQETQYF | few | TRBV7-8 | TRBD2 | 18 | TRBJ2-5
TGTGCCAGCAGAGCCTCGGGAACCTATGGCTACACCTTC | CASRASGTYGYTF | few | TRBV6-5 | - | 13 | TRBJ1-2
TGTGCCAGCAGCCAAGGACAAGTCAAAAACATTCAGTACTTC | CASSQGQVKNIQYF | few | TRBV14 | - | 14 | TRBJ2-4
TGTGCCAGCAGCGAGGCGAAGGGCTTACCGGGGGAAGAGACCCAGTACTTC | CASSEAKGLPGEETQYF | - | TRBV7-9 | - | 17 | TRBJ2-5